This entry lists 13 T cell receptor beta chains sequenced from one sample in a study of beta chain features in type 1 diabetes. Expressed TCRB transcripts were sequenced, since all the RNA that had been isolated was reverse transcribed. The table came from immunoSEQ multiplex PCR; TCRdb's copy has only in-frame clones and leaves some out. The data hold 400,000 to 600,000 clones, with about 30% observed a single time. Sequenced: naive CD4+ T cells from blood. These TCRs come from a man aged 18 to 29 in good health.

In this sample, this clone turned up once. The chain has TRBV28 and TRBJ2-3, with no clear D. Trimming stripped 5 bases from V and 3 bases from J, with 15 bases between. The CDR3 extends over 15 amino acids. Germline-derived CDR1 and CDR2 are MDHEN and SYDVKM. The CDR3 bases are TGTGCCAGCAGTCCCCGAGGTCGCCGGACAGATACGCAGTATTTT. It is translated as CASSPRGRRTDTQYF.

This clone was counted a few times. The rearrangement uses TRBV7-8 and TRBJ2-3; D is possibly TRBD2 (5 bases). The CDR3 loop spans 16 amino acids. V lost 7 bases to trimming and J lost 2 bases, with 19 bases between them. Germline loops: CDR1 SGHVS, CDR2 FQNEAQ. The CDR3 reads CASNDARRASTDTQYF. The CDR3 nucleotides read TGTGCCAGCAATGACGCCAGGCGGGCCTCCACAGATACGCAGTATTTT.

This clone was counted only a few times. The rearrangement uses TRBV28 and TRBJ2-1; 12 nucleotides match TRBD1. The V segment lost 5 bases and the J segment 9 bases; nucleotides outside the gene matches: 8. The CDR3 runs 15 residues. Germline assignment: CDR1 MDHEN and CDR2 SYDVKM. The CDR3 coding sequence is TGTGCCAGCAGTCCCATCGGGACAGGGGGCCCTGAGCAGTTCTTC. It codes for CASSPIGTGGPEQFF.

This clone turned up a few times. This chain connects TRBV27 to TRBJ2-7; no clear D. The germline CDR1 and CDR2 sequences are MNHEY and SMNVEV (reference sequence). V dropped 5 bases and J dropped 3 bases, with 14 bases sitting between them. The CDR3 covers 14 residues. The DNA of the CDR3 is TGTGCCAGCAGTCCCTTAGGGCCGATCTACGAGCAGTACTTC. It is translated as CASSPLGPIYEQYF.

This clone has more than one count but fewer than ten. Within the sample, other DNA sequences also encode this same CDR3. The CDR3 DNA sequence: TGCAGCGCTGGACTAGCGGGAGGGTACGAGCAGTACTTC. Translating it yields CSAGLAGGYEQYF. V gene TRBV29-1 combines with J gene TRBJ2-7; 15 bases line up with TRBD2. The junction had 2 bases not matched to a gene; V was cut back by 7 bases and J by 4 bases. Germline CDR1 SQVTM, CDR2 ANQGSEA. The CDR3 runs 13 residues.

Notes on this clone: The same CDR3 is also encoded by other DNA sequences in this sample. CDR3 sequence (DNA): TGTGCCAGCAGCCCAAGCTACGAGCAGTACTTC. Translating it yields CASSPSYEQYF. The V gene is TRBV7-9, the J gene TRBJ2-7; D unresolved. V dropped 5 bases and J dropped 3 bases, with 5 bases sitting between them. Germline assignment: CDR1 SEHNR and CDR2 FQNEAQ (reference sequence). This CDR3 region has 11 residues.

This clone was seen a handful of times. The chain links TRBV7-2 to TRBJ2-1; TRBD2 agrees at 10 bases. The V and J ends lost 5 bases and 3 bases, in that order; junction bases with no gene match: 4. Germline V CDR1 and CDR2: SGHTA, FQGNSA. This CDR3 has 15 amino acids. The CDR3 here is CASSPSGSGYNEQFF. The CDR3 nucleotides are TGTGCCAGCAGCCCTAGCGGGAGTGGCTACAATGAGCAGTTCTTC.

This clone was detected a few times. The V call is TRBV2, the J call TRBJ2-7; D may be TRBD1 (6 bases). Trimming left V 4 bases short and J 4 bases short, with 14 bases between. Germline V gene data show CDR1 as SNHLY and CDR2 as FYNNEI. This CDR3 is 14 amino acids long. Here the CDR3 DNA reads TGTGCCAGCAGTGTCGAAACAGGGCGGTACGAGCAGTACTTC. Encoded protein: CASSVETGRYEQYF. The variable domain in full, completed from reference TRBV2 and TRBJ2-7, reads EPEVTQTPSHQVTQMGQEVILRCVPISNHLYFYWYRQILGQKVEFLVSFYNNEISEKSEIFDDQFSVERPDGSNFTLKIRSTKLEDSAMYFCASSVETGRYEQYFGPGTRLTVT.

This clone occurred a few times. The CDR3 coding sequence is TGTGCCTGGAGTCGCGGGACAGGGGTGGGCGAGCAGTACTTC. Protein: CAWSRGTGVGEQYF. The chain uses TRBV30 and TRBJ2-7; TRBD1 agrees at 10 bases. CDR3 length equals 14 residues. The V and J ends lost 2 bases and 6 bases, in that order; junction bases with no gene match: 7. Germline V gives CDR1 GTSNPN, CDR2 SVGIG (reference sequence).

The rearrangement uses TRBV7-2 and TRBJ2-7, with no clear D. Germline values: CDR1 SGHTA, CDR2 FQGNSA. Deletions cut 1 base from V and 0 bases from J, with 19 bases between. The CDR3 has 18 amino acids. The CDR3: CASSLVLMLGRSSYEQYF. CDR3 nucleotide sequence: TGTGCCAGCAGCTTAGTTTTGATGTTAGGGCGTAGCTCCTACGAGCAGTACTTC.

This chain links TRBV7-9 with TRBJ2-4; D is perhaps TRBD1 (6 bases). This CDR3 region has 14 residues. Trimming removed 6 bases at V and 3 bases at J, with 12 bases between. Germline lookup yields CDR1 SEHNR and CDR2 FQNEAQ (reference sequence). CDR3 protein: CASSPDRNKNIQYF. The CDR3 coding sequence is TGTGCCAGCAGTCCGGACAGAAACAAAAACATTCAGTACTTC.

This rearrangement joins TRBV4-2 to TRBJ2-3, with D hard to call. The V end lost 2 bases, the J end lost 2 bases, and 14 bases lay between the germline ends. Germline CDR1 LGHNA, CDR2 YNFKEQ. This CDR3 region has 16 residues. Here the CDR3 reads CASSQKGRLDTDTQYF. DNA for the CDR3: TGTGCCAGCAGCCAAAAAGGCCGCTTGGACACAGATACGCAGTATTTT.

Comments on this clone: This sample includes further DNA sequences coding for the same CDR3. V and J are TRBV20-1 and TRBJ2-7, with D uncertain. The length of the CDR3 is 11 residues. V shed 6 bases and J shed 3 bases, with 9 bases lying between them. CDR1 is DFQATT, CDR2 SNEGSKA, per germline (reference sequence). CDR3: CSAQDRYEQYF. CDR3 in DNA: TGCAGTGCACAAGACCGCTACGAGCAGTACTTC.